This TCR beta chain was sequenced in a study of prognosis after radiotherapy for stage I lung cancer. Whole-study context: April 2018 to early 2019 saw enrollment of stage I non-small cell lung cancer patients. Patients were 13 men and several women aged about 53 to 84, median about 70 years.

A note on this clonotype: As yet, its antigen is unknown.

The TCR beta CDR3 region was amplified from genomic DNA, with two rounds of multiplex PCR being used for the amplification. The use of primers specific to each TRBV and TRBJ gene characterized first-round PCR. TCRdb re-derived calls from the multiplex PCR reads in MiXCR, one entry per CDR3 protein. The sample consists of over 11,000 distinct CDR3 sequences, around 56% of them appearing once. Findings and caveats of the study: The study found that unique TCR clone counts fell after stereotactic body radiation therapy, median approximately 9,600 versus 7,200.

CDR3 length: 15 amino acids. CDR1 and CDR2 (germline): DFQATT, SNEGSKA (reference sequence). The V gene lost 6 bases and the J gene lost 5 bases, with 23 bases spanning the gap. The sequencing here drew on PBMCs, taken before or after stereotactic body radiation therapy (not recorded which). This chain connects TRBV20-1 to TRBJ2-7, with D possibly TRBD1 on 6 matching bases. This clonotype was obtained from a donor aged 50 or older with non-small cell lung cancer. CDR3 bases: TGCAGTGCCCCGAAGGGGGTAGCTTGGAACCACGAGCAGTACTTC. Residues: CSAPKGVAWNHEQYF.